This T cell receptor (beta chain) is from a study of blood T cell repertoires in COVID-19. About the research overall: The study drew acute and convalescent COVID-19 samples from the United States, Italy and Spain.

The repertoire was sequenced with immunoSEQ multiplex PCR; TCRdb's copy has only in-frame clones and lacks some. The table lists more than 200,000 clones, 86% of them singletons, with under 2.5% in the top ten. The CDR3 is 16 residues long. Germline CDR1 and CDR2: MNHEY and SVGEGT. V lost 6 bases and J 2 bases, leaving 20 bases between the germline ends. Sequencing was carried out using peripheral blood. The TCR comes from a man in his thirties or forties with active or convalescent COVID-19. The chain carries TRBV6-2 or TRBV6-3 and TRBJ2-7; maybe TRBD1 (6 bases). CDR3 in DNA: TGTGCCAGCAGCCCCACCACAGGGCAAGACACCTACGAGCAGTACTTC. Encoded protein: CASSPTTGQDTYEQYF.